This T cell receptor beta chain emerged from a study of persistence of HIV-infected CD4 T cells. Concerning this clone: The antigen is undetermined.

The CDR3 runs to 14 residues. Looked up from germline, CDR1 is MNHNS and CDR2 is SASEGT. V was trimmed by 2 bases and J by 7 bases, leaving 14 bases between them. Overlapping HIV-1 Gag 15-mer peptides at 0.85 to 1 ug per peptide per mL were used. Responding CD4+ T cells were sorted by upregulation of both CD40 ligand and CD69. The immunoSEQ assay was version 4, run in survey mode. Repertoires were generated with immunoSEQ multiplex PCR, while TCRdb's copy carries only in-frame clones and drops some. The repertoire holds over 10,000 clones, roughly 66% seen once, with roughly 7.2% in the top ten. The rearrangement links TRBV6-1 to TRBJ1-2; D not certain. The sample was CD4+ T cells sorted from PBMCs after roughly 19-hour stimulation, taken from a patient who received antiretroviral therapy. This receptor was identified in an adult man with HIV who was CMV-seropositive. CDR3 residues: CASSERTVSSGYTF. CDR3 in DNA: TGTGCCAGCAGTGAACGAACAGTATCTTCTGGCTACACCTTC.